The clone carrying this TCR beta chain appeared a few times. The antigen is undetermined. The data are from a study of T-cell reconstitution after alpha-beta-depleted transplantation in children. Study-level findings and limits: Several hundred expanded graft clones reportedly gave rise to the alpha-beta T cells present about two months after transplant. Surviving recipient cells, namely T cells and thymic progenitors, were the source of high day-60 TCRbeta diversity in some patients. One year after transplant, T-cell counts and diversity came mostly from newly produced T cells.

Researchers prepared the TCRbeta library using unique molecular identifiers, the study reports. Each CDR3 protein gets one entry after TCRdb re-called the PCR reads with MiXCR. This sample has 440,000 or so distinct CDR3 sequences, with over 40% found just once. The CDR3 is made up of 13 amino acids. With 6 bases removed from V and 9 bases from J, the gap between germline ends came to 15 bases. The germline CDR1 and CDR2 sequences are MNHNS and SASEGT. Sequencing used PBMCs, obtained before TCRalphabeta/CD19-depleted stem cell transplant. The TCR was taken from a girl aged 2 to 9 with aplastic anemia, due to receive a stem cell transplant. The genes are TRBV6-1 and TRBJ1-5; TRBD1 might be the D (5 bases). For the CDR3, the DNA is TGTGCCAGCAGCTCTCTCGGGGGGTCGCCCCAGCATTTT. Protein: CASSSLGGSPQHF.